This TCR beta chain was found in a study of CD8 T cells in Susac syndrome. Study conclusions and caveats: The study conceded that its TCR sequencing and HLA analysis involved relatively few individuals.

The RNA, about 0.45 to 1 ug, was put through reverse transcription using random hexamers. TCRdb independently ran MiXCR on the immunoSEQ multiplex PCR reads; one entry per CDR3 protein. The sample has about 130,000 distinct CDR3 sequences, about 90% seen once. CD8+ and CD4+ T cells circulating in blood were sequenced for TCR beta. TEMRA cells were FACS-enriched, while CD8+ and CD4+ T cells were negatively isolated. V lost 2 bases to trimming and J lost 5 bases, with 7 bases between them. There are 13 residues in the CDR3. CDR1 MNHEY and CDR2 SVGAGI come from the germline V gene. Points on this clonotype: Its antigen is not identified.

The clonotype was recovered from a human donor with multiple sclerosis. V gene TRBV6-5 combines with J gene TRBJ2-1; D is undetermined. Input material: CD8+ T cells from PBMCs. The CDR3 loop is CASSYLSDNEQFF. In nucleotides, the CDR3 is TGTGCCAGCAGTTACCTCTCGGACAATGAGCAGTTCTTC.